A selection of T cell receptor beta chains follows, all from one sample in a study of CD8+CD57+ T cells in acquired aplastic anemia. MiXCR, applied by TCRdb to the reads, yields one record per CDR3 protein. This table holds roughly 420,000 distinct CDR3 sequences, approximately 70% found once. Sequencing was performed on sorted CD4+, CD8+, or CD8+CD57+ T cells (not recorded which) from PBMCs. The receptors here all came from a human donor in good health, serving as a control. Both conserved end residues are part of each CDR3. The order of the fields is clone size, V gene, CDR3 length, D gene, J gene, CDR3 DNA, CDR3 protein. D genes are given only for firm matches. The size of a clone is reported for some rows only, either as once, few or many, or as a class for expanded clones.

many	TRBV27	13	TRBD1	TRBJ2-5	TGTGCCAGCAGTGGGGACAGGGGACAGACCCAGTACTTC	CASSGDRGQTQYF
many	TRBV20-1	10	.	TRBJ2-1	TGCAGTGCTAGTGAGGATGAGCAGTTCTTC	CSASEDEQFF
.	TRBV15	15	.	TRBJ2-7	TGTGCCACCAGCAGAGACCGACAGGACTCCTACGAGCAGTACTTC	CATSRDRQDSYEQYF
.	TRBV4-1	18	TRBD1	TRBJ2-3	TGCGCCAGCAGCCAAACATCCCGGGACAGGGGGCGGACAGATACGCAGTATTTT	CASSQTSRDRGRTDTQYF
.	TRBV7-6	16	.	TRBJ1-1	TGCGCCAGCAGCTTAGCTTCAGGGCAGGGTGGGGAGACAGCTTTCTTT	CASSLASGQGGETAFF
many	TRBV19	16	.	TRBJ1-2	TGTGCCAGTAGTATCCTCAGCCACAGTGACCGCTATGGCTACACCTTC	CASSILSHSDRYGYTF
.	TRBV11-2	16	.	TRBJ1-5	TGTGCCAGCAGCTTAGTCGGGGCCGCGTTGAAACAGCCCCAGCATTTT	CASSLVGAALKQPQHF
.	TRBV2	15	.	TRBJ1-4	TGTGCCAGCAGCGCCGCTAGCGGGGGGCAGGTCGATGAGCATTTT	CASSAASGGQVDEHF
.	TRBV12-3/TRBV12-4	15	.	TRBJ1-6	TGTGCCAGCAGTTTATCCACAGGGTGGCGTTCACCCCTCCACTTT	CASSLSTGWRSPLHF
.	TRBV5-4	16	TRBD2	TRBJ2-5	TGTGCCAGCAGCTCCCGAGCACTAGCGGGGGTGGAGACCCAGTACTTC	CASSSRALAGVETQYF